There are many counts of the clone carrying this T cell receptor (beta chain). Profiled with immunoSEQ multiplex PCR; TCRdb holds only in-frame clones, not every one. The table has under 250,000 clones, approximately 83% seen once. This entry belongs to a study of blood T cell repertoires in COVID-19. With 6 bases clipped from V and 6 bases from J, the junction kept 10 bases outside the gene matches. This CDR3 is 14 amino acids long. Germline loops: CDR1 MDHEN, CDR2 SYDVKM. The chain joins TRBV28 to TRBJ1-1; TRBD1 matches 7 bases. The receptor comes from a middle-aged woman who had been exposed to COVID-19. Sequencing was carried out using PBMCs or T cells enriched from blood (not recorded which). The CDR3 is CASRPTGAWAEAFF. The CDR3 DNA follows: TGTGCCAGCAGACCTACAGGGGCCTGGGCTGAAGCTTTCTTT.